Sequencing of this T cell receptor beta chain was carried out in a study of vaccination and CD4 T cells after COVID-19. Study at large: SARS-CoV-2, HCoV-NL63, HCoV-OC43 and HCoV-229E supplied the overlapping spike peptides used to stimulate cells. Control cultures were supplied with a CEFX pool, an HIV-1 Nef pool, or no peptide at all.

Sample treatment: roughly nine-day PBMC culture with coronavirus spike peptide pools or control peptides (ViraFEST assay). After expanding antigen-specific T cells with peptide pools, ViraFEST sequenced their TCRs. Days 3 and 7 were when half the medium was replaced with fresh IL-2 medium. As for this clonotype: Antigen unknown.

The CDR3 is made up of 15 amino acids. CDR1 is MNHNS, CDR2 SASEGT, per germline. Deletions cut 6 bases from V and 0 bases from J, with 9 bases between. Scientists ran DNA taken from cultured CD4+ T cells through the Oncomine TCR Beta short-read assay for sequencing. In TCRdb, the PCR reads were re-called with MiXCR into one record per CDR3 protein. The sample holds fewer than 13,000 distinct CDR3 sequences, 66% seen once. The genes are TRBV6-1 and TRBJ1-6; no clear D gene. Sequencing input: CD4+ T cells from blood, cultured in vitro. The TCR originated in a human donor who had recovered from COVID-19. This CDR3 is CASREVSSYNSPLHF. The CDR3 coding sequence is TGTGCCAGCAGGGAGGTGAGCTCCTATAATTCACCCCTCCACTTT.